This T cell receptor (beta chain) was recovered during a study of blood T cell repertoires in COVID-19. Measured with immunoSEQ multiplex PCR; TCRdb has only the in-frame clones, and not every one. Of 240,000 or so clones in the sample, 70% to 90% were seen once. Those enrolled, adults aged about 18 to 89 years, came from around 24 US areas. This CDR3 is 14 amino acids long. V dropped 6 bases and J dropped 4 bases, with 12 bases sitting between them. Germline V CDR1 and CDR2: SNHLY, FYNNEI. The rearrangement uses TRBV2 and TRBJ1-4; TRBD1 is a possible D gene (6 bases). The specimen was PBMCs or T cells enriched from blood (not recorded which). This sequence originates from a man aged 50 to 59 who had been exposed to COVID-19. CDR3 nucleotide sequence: TGTGCCAGCAGATCAGGACAGATTAATGAAAAACTGTTTTTT. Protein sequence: CASRSGQINEKLFF.